The 23 T cell receptor beta chains presented below share a single source sample, sequenced in a study of shared clonotypes between healthy human individuals. Profiled with immunoSEQ multiplex PCR; TCRdb holds only in-frame clones, not every one. This sample carries about 820,000 clones, 80% to 95% of them seen once, and the ten largest clones take about 24%. It was CD45RO-negative cells, positively selected for CCR7, that made up naive CD8 cells, with terminally differentiated effector memory CD45RA+ cells excluded. The sequencing sample was made of naive CD8+ T cells sorted from blood. The receptor source for this set is a man aged 25 to 40 in good health.

The table lists this clone with a count of one. This chain uses TRBV6-6 with TRBJ2-7; 7 positions match TRBD1. The germline V gene has CDR1 MNHNY and CDR2 SVGAGI (reference sequence). V trimming: 7 bases; J trimming: 3 bases; junction bases outside the gene matches: 9. This CDR3 spans 14 amino acids. The CDR3 is CASTPRDSNYEQYF. The CDR3 nucleotides read TGTGCCAGCACCCCCCGGGACAGCAACTACGAGCAGTACTTC.

The V call is TRBV28, the J call TRBJ2-7; the D gene is possibly TRBD1 (6 bases). Germline V gene lookup returns CDR1 MDHEN and CDR2 SYDVKM. Trimming left V 3 bases short and J 6 bases short, with 12 bases between. CDR3 size: 13 residues. CDR3 coding DNA: TGTGCCAGCAGTTTTGCAGGGGATATCGAGCAGTACTTC. Translated: CASSFAGDIEQYF.

The CDR3, as DNA: TGTGCCAGCAGTTCCCACGCCATCCAGGGTTCAGGCGAGACCCAGTACTTC. Its translation: CASSSHAIQGSGETQYF. The V call is TRBV27, the J call TRBJ2-5; TRBD1 might be the D (5 bases). The CDR3 has 17 amino acids. V dropped 4 bases and J dropped 5 bases, with 23 bases sitting between them. Germline loops: CDR1 MNHEY, CDR2 SMNVEV (reference sequence).

In nucleotides, the CDR3 is TGTGCCAGCAGCCCCAGGGGTTTTGATTATGGCTACACCTTC. Encoded protein: CASSPRGFDYGYTF. The chain combines TRBV9 with TRBJ1-2, with D possibly TRBD1 on 6 matching bases. This CDR3 is 14 amino acids long. V lost 4 bases to trimming and J lost 5 bases, with 15 bases between them. From germline, CDR1 is SGDLS and CDR2 YYNGEE. The complete variable domain, with remaining parts taken from reference TRBV9 and TRBJ1-2, reads DSGVTQTPKHLITATGQRVTLRCSPRSGDLSVYWYQQSLDQGLQFLIQYYNGEERAKGNILERFSAQQFPDLHSELNLSSLELGDSALYFCASSPRGFDYGYTFGSGTRLTVV.

This chain connects TRBV19 to TRBJ2-1; D remains unclear. V was pared by 3 bases and J by 7 bases, with 7 bases between. The CDR3 is 12 residues long. Germline V gene sequence: CDR1 LNHDA, CDR2 SQIVND (reference sequence). CDR3 bases: TGTGCCAGTAGTATCATTAGTAATGAGCAGTTCTTC. This translates into CASSIISNEQFF.

The chain uses TRBV5-4 and TRBJ2-1; D gene unclear. Per germline, CDR1 SGHNT and CDR2 YYREEE (reference sequence). The V end was cut by 1 base, the J end by 7 bases, with 12 bases between. This CDR3 has 14 amino acids. CDR3 residues: CASSLSNYRNEQFF. CDR3 DNA: TGTGCCAGCAGCTTGAGTAACTATCGGAATGAGCAGTTCTTC. Using reference TRBV5-4 and TRBJ2-1 for the parts outside the CDR3, the full variable domain is ETGVTQSPTHLIKTRGQQVTLRCSSQSGHNTVSWYQQALGQGPQFIFQYYREEENGRGNFPPRFSGLQFPNYSSELNVNALELDDSALYLCASSLSNYRNEQFFGPGTRLTVL.

The chain links TRBV10-2 to TRBJ2-3; the D gene could be TRBD1 or TRBD2 (5 bases each). The CDR3 sequence is 17 residues long. V was cut by 7 bases and J by 2 bases, with 22 bases left in between. Germline CDR1 and CDR2: WSHSY and SAAADI. The CDR3 coding sequence is TGCGCCAGCATTCCGGACGGGGCAGGGCCGTCCACAGATACGCAGTATTTT. It translates to CASIPDGAGPSTDTQYF.

The chain uses TRBV11-2 and TRBJ2-1, with 11 bases lining up with TRBD2. The CDR3 length is 15 residues. The J segment lost 4 bases and the V segment lost 6 bases, leaving 5 bases of the junction unmatched. Looked up from germline, CDR1 is SGHAT and CDR2 is FQNNGV. The CDR3 reads CASRLTSGRYNEQFF. The CDR3 DNA is TGTGCCAGCAGGCTAACTAGCGGGAGATACAATGAGCAGTTCTTC.

The V call is TRBV7-2, the J call TRBJ2-1; D tentatively reads TRBD1 or TRBD2 (6 bases each). Germline CDR1 reads SGHTA; CDR2 reads FQGNSA. The CDR3 consists of 16 residues. Trimming took off 5 bases at V and 2 bases at J, with 16 bases between the two ends. The CDR3 loop is CASSAGWGAAYNEQFF. The CDR3 coding sequence is TGTGCCAGCAGCGCAGGGTGGGGGGCAGCCTACAATGAGCAGTTCTTC.

This rearrangement joins TRBV2 to TRBJ1-1; 7 nucleotides match TRBD1. Germline trimming cut 2 bases from V and 3 bases from J; bases unmatched to any gene: 12. CDR3 size: 17 residues. CDR1 and CDR2 from the germline V gene are SNHLY and FYNNEI. The CDR3 nucleotides are TGTGCCAGCAGTGAACCTGAGAGTGACAGGGTTGACACTGAAGCTTTCTTT. This codes for CASSEPESDRVDTEAFF.

The chain recombines TRBV28 with TRBJ2-7, with a weak D call TRBD2 (6 bases). Germline loops: CDR1 MDHEN, CDR2 SYDVKM. Trimming removed 2 bases from V and 2 bases from J, with 19 bases in between. The CDR3 has 17 amino acids. The DNA for the CDR3 is TGTGCCAGCAGTTTAGGGGAGGAGGGACTGGTGGCCTACGAGCAGTACTTC. Its translation: CASSLGEEGLVAYEQYF.

V usage is TRBV10-3 and J usage is TRBJ2-1, with D perhaps TRBD2 (6 bases). The V gene's germline CDR1 is ENHRY and CDR2 SYGVKD. The CDR3 length is 12 residues. V was cut by 2 bases and J by 9 bases, with 8 bases left in between. The CDR3 nucleotides read TGTGCCATCAGTGAGGGAGGGGCTGAGCAGTTCTTC. Amino acid sequence: CAISEGGAEQFF.

The rearrangement joins TRBV7-2 to TRBJ2-7; D unresolved. V gave up 4 bases and J gave up 5 bases, with 9 bases separating them. CDR1 SGHTA and CDR2 FQGNSA come from the germline V gene. The CDR3 sequence is 12 residues long. For the CDR3, the DNA is TGTGCCAGCAGCTACCCAAGGAACGAGCAGTACTTC. It is translated as CASSYPRNEQYF.

The V call is TRBV6-5, the J call TRBJ2-1; 10 bases match TRBD2. The CDR3 loop spans 14 amino acids. Germline V gene data show CDR1 as MNHEY and CDR2 as SVGAGI. The V gene end was trimmed by 7 bases and the J gene end by 7 bases; junction bases not matched to a gene: 7. The DNA of the CDR3 is TGTGCCAGCACCCAAGCGGGAGGGCAAAATGAGCAGTTCTTC. Its translation: CASTQAGGQNEQFF.

This sequence joins TRBV19 and TRBJ2-1; possible D gene TRBD2, 5 bases. The CDR3 extends over 14 amino acids. CDR1 LNHDA and CDR2 SQIVND come from the germline V gene (reference sequence). V lost 9 bases and J 3 bases, leaving 15 bases between the germline ends. DNA of the CDR3: TGTGCCAGCCAACAAAACGGGGACTACAATGAGCAGTTCTTC. This encodes CASQQNGDYNEQFF.

V and J are TRBV27 and TRBJ2-1; D is tentatively TRBD1 or TRBD2 (5 bases each). With 5 bases removed from V and 0 bases from J, the gap between germline ends came to 14 bases. Germline V lookup: CDR1 MNHEY, CDR2 SMNVEV (reference sequence). The CDR3 totals 16 residues. In DNA, the CDR3 is TGTGCCAGCAGTGCCAATTGGGGGAGCTCCTACAATGAGCAGTTCTTC. It is translated as CASSANWGSSYNEQFF.

This chain connects TRBV19 to TRBJ1-1; 8 bases align to TRBD1. CDR1 and CDR2 (germline): LNHDA, SQIVND (reference sequence). V lost 6 bases, J lost 4 bases, and 4 bases stayed unmatched. There are 13 residues in the CDR3. In DNA, the CDR3 is TGTGCCAGTAGCGTTCAGGGGGCCACTGAAGCTTTCTTT. It codes for CASSVQGATEAFF.

With respect to this clone: At one boundary the junction diverges from the germline segment, which might be a read error. The gene calls are TRBV6-5 and TRBJ2-7; 10 nucleotides line up with TRBD2. This CDR3 has 14 amino acids. Germline V gene lookup returns CDR1 MNHEY and CDR2 SVGAGI. As DNA, the CDR3 is TGTGCCAGCAGTTCTCTAGCGGGAGACCCACCCAGGCACTTC. Its protein is CASSSLAGDPPRHF.

V gene TRBV28 combines with J gene TRBJ2-7, with TRBD2 matching over 14 bases. The CDR3 has 16 amino acids. The V and J ends lost 3 bases and 0 bases, in that order; junction bases with no gene match: 1. CDR1 is MDHEN and CDR2 is SYDVKM in the germline V gene. The CDR3 DNA reads TGTGCCAGCAGTTTCGGGACTAGCGGGAGCTCCTACGAGCAGTACTTC. It translates to CASSFGTSGSSYEQYF.

V gene TRBV28 combines with J gene TRBJ2-3, with 8 bases fitting TRBD2. The CDR3 length is 14 residues. J lost 4 bases, V lost 3 bases, and 3 bases had no gene match. Germline values: CDR1 MDHEN, CDR2 SYDVKM. In nucleotides, the CDR3 is TGTGCCAGCAGTTTTAGGACTAGCCCAGATACGCAGTATTTT. It is translated as CASSFRTSPDTQYF.

V is TRBV19 and J is TRBJ1-1, with TRBD1 as a possible D gene (6 bases). Germline V gene sequence: CDR1 LNHDA, CDR2 SQIVND (reference sequence). The CDR3 runs to 13 residues. Trimming shortened V by 6 bases and J by 8 bases, and 16 bases separated the two germline ends. The CDR3 here is CASRQGWELEAFF. CDR3 coding DNA: TGTGCCAGTAGACAGGGATGGGAATTGGAAGCTTTCTTT.

The chain recombines TRBV19 with TRBJ2-1, with D maybe TRBD2 (6 bases). Germline V gene sequence: CDR1 LNHDA, CDR2 SQIVND (reference sequence). This CDR3 region has 16 residues. The V gene lost 10 bases and the J gene lost 0 bases, with 19 bases spanning the gap. The CDR3: CATEARAGNSYNEQFF. The CDR3 DNA reads TGTGCCACTGAAGCGAGGGCGGGAAACTCCTACAATGAGCAGTTCTTC.

The chain recombines TRBV11-3 with TRBJ2-1; 11 bases are shared with TRBD2. Germline CDR1 SGHNT, CDR2 YENEEA. This CDR3 has 15 residues. J lost 5 bases, V lost 2 bases, and 2 bases had no gene match. The CDR3 loop reads CASSLLAGGNNEQFF. CDR3 coding DNA: TGTGCCAGCAGCTTATTAGCGGGGGGGAACAATGAGCAGTTCTTC.